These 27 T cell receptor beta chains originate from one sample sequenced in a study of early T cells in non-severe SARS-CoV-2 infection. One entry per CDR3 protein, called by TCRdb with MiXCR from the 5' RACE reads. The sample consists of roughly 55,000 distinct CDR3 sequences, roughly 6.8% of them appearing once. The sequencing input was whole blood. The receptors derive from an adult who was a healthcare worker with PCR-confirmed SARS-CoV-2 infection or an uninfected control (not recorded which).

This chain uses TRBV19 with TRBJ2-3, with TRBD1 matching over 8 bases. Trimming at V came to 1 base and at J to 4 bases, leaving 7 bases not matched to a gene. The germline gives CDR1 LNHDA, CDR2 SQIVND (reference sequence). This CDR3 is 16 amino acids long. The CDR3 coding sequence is TGTGCCAGTAGTATAGTGGACAGGGCTAGGCCAGATACGCAGTATTTT. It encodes CASSIVDRARPDTQYF.

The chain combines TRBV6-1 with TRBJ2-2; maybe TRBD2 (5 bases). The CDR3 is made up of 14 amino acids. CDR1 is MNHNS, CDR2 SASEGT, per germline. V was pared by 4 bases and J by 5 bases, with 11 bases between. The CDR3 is CASSGRTSTGELFF. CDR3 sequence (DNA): TGTGCCAGCAGTGGAAGGACTTCTACCGGGGAGCTGTTTTTT.

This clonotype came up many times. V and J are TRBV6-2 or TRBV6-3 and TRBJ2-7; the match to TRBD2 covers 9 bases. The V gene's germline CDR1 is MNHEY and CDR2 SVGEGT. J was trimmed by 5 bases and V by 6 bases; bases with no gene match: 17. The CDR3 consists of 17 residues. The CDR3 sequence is CASRRTLSAGGAHEQYF. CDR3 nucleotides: TGTGCCAGCAGACGCACCTTATCAGCGGGGGGTGCCCACGAGCAGTACTTC.

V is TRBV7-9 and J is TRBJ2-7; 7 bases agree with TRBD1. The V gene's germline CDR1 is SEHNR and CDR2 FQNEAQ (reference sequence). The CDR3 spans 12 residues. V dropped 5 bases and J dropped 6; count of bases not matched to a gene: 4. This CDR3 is CASSAQGVEQYF. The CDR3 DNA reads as TGTGCCAGCAGCGCCCAGGGGGTCGAGCAGTACTTC.

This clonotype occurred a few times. This CDR3 is CSVDLFGGAPGELFF. In nucleotides, the CDR3 is TGCAGCGTTGATCTCTTCGGGGGGGCCCCCGGGGAGCTGTTTTTT. J is TRBJ2-2 and V is TRBV29-1; TRBD2 aligns across 8 bases. The CDR3 is 15 residues long. Unmatched junction bases numbered 9, after V lost 3 bases and J lost 6 bases. CDR1 is SQVTM and CDR2 is ANQGSEA in the germline V gene.

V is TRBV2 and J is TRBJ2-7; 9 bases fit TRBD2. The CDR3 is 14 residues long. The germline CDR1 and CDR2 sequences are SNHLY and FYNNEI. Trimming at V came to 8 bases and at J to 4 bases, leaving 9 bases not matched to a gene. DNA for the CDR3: TGTGCCAGCTGGAGGCGGGGGGGCCGGTACGAGCAGTACTTC. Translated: CASWRRGGRYEQYF.

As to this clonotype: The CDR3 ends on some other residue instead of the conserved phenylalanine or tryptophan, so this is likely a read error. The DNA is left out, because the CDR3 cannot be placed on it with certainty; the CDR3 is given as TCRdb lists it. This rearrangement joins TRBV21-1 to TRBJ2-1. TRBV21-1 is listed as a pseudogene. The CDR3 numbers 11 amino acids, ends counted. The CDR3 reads CASSKESRGTL.

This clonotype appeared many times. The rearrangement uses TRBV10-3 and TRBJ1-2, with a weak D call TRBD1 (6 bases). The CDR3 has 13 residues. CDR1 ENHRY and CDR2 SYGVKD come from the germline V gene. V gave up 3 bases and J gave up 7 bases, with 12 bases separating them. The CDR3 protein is CAISEPGHSGYTF. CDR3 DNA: TGTGCCATCAGTGAACCGGGACACTCTGGCTACACCTTC.

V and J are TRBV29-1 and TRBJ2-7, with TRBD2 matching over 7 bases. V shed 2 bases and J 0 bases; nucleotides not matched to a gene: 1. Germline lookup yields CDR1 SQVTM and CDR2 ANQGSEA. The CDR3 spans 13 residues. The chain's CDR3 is CSVESGGSYEQYF. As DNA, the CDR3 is TGCAGCGTTGAATCGGGGGGCTCCTACGAGCAGTACTTC.

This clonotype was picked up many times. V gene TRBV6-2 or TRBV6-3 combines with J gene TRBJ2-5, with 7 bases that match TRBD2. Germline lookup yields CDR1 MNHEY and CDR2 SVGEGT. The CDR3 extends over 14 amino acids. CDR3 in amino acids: CAALPGLAVETQYF. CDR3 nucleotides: TGTGCGGCTCTCCCCGGGCTAGCGGTGGAGACCCAGTACTTC.

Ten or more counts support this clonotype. The CDR3 protein is CASSTRTGRTDTQYF. CDR3 in DNA: TGTGCCAGCAGCACCCGGACAGGGCGGACAGATACGCAGTATTTT. V is TRBV11-2 and J is TRBJ2-3; 8 nucleotides line up with TRBD1. Germline CDR1 and CDR2: SGHAT and FQNNGV. The CDR3 is 15 amino acids. Trimming took 5 bases from V and 3 from J; bases not matched to a gene: 7.

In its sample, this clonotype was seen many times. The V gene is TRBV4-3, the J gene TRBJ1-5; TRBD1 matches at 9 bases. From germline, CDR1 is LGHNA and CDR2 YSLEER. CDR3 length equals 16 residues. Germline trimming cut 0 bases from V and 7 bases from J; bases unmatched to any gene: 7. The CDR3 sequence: CASSQEVGQGAQPQHF. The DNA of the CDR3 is TGCGCCAGCAGCCAAGAAGTGGGACAGGGTGCCCAGCCCCAGCATTTT.

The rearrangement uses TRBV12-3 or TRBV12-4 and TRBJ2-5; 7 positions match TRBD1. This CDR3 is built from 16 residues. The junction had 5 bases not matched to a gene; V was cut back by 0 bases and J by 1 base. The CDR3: CASSLASTGIQETQYF. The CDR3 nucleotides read TGTGCCAGCAGTTTAGCCTCGACAGGGATCCAAGAGACCCAGTACTTC.

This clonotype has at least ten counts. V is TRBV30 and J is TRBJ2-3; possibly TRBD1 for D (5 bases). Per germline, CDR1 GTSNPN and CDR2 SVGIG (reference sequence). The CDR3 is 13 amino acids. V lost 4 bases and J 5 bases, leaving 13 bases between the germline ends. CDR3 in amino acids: CAWTARRGDTQYF. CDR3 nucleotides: TGTGCCTGGACTGCCCGAAGGGGAGATACGCAGTATTTT.

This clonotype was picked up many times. The chain's CDR3 is CASKGGTDTQYF. The CDR3, as DNA: TGTGCCAGCAAGGGAGGCACAGATACGCAGTATTTT. The chain joins TRBV12-3 or TRBV12-4 to TRBJ2-3; tentative D call: TRBD2 (5 bases). The CDR3 runs to 12 residues. The V end lost 7 bases, the J end lost 1 base, and 6 bases lay between the germline ends.

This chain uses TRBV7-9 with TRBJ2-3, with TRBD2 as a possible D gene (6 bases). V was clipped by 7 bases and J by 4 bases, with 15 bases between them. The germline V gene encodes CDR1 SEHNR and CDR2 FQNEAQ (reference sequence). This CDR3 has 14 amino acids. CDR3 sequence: CASNPRGVSDTQYF. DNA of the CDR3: TGTGCCAGCAACCCCCGCGGGGTTTCAGATACGCAGTATTTT.

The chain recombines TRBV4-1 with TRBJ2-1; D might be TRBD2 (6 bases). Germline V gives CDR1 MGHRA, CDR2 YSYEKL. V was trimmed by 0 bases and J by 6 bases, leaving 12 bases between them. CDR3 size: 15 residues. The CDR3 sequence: CASSQELASVNEQFF. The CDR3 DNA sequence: TGCGCCAGCAGCCAAGAACTGGCTAGCGTCAATGAGCAGTTCTTC.

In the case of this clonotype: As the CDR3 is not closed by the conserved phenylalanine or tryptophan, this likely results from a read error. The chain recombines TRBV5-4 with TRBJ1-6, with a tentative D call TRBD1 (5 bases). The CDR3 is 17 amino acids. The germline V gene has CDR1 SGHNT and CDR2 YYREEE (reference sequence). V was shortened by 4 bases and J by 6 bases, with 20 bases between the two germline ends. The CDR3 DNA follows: TGTGCCAGCAGCCGCATCGCGGGGCCTCGACGTAATTCACCCCTCCACCTT. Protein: CASSRIAGPRRNSPLHL.

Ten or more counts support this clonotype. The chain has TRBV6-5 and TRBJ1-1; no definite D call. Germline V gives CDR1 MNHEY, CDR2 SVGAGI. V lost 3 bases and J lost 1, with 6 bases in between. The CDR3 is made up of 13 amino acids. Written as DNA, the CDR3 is TGTGCCAGCAGTTATACCTGGAACACTGAAGCTTTCTTT. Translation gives CASSYTWNTEAFF.

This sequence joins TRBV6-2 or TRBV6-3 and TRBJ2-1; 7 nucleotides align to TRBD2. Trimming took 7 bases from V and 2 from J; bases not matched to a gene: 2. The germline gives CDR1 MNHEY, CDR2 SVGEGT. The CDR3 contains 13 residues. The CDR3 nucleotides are TGTGCCAGCACTGGGGGGGCCTACAATGAGCAGTTCTTC. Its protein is CASTGGAYNEQFF.

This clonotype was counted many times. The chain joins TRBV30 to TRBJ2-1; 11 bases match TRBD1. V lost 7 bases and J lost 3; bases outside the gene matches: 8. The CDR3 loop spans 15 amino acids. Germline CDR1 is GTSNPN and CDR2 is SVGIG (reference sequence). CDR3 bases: TGTGCCTACGGACAGGGGGCTAGCGACTACAATGAGCAGTTCTTC. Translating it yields CAYGQGASDYNEQFF. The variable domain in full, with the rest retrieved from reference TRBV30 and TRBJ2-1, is SQTIHQWPATLVQPVGSPLSLECTVEGTSNPNLYWYRQAAGRGLQLLFYSVGIGQISSEVPQNLSASRPQDRQFILSSKKLLLSDSGFYLCAYGQGASDYNEQFFGPGTRLTVL.

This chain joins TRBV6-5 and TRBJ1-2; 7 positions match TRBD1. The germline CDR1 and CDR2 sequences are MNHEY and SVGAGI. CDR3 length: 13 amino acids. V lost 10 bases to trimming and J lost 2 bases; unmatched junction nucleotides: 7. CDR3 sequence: CATQGGANYGYTF. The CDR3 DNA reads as TGTGCCACTCAGGGGGGGGCAAACTATGGCTACACCTTC.

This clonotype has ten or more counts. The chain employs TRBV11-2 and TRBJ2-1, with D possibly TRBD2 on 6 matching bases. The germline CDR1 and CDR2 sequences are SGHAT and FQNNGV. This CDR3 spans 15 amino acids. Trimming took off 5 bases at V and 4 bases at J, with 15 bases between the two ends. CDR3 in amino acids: CASSLGEESYNEQFF. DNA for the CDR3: TGTGCCAGCAGCCTAGGGGAGGAAAGTTACAATGAGCAGTTCTTC.

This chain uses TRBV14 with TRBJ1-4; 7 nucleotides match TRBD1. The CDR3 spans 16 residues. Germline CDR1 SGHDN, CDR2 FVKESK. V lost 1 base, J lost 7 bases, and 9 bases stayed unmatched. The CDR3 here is CASSQVLYRGFEKLFF. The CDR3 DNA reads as TGTGCCAGCAGCCAAGTCCTGTACAGGGGCTTTGAAAAACTGTTTTTT.

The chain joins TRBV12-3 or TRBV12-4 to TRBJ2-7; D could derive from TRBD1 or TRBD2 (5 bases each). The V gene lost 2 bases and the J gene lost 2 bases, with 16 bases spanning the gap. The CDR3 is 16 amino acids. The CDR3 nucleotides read TGTGCCAGCAGTTTAATGGTTAGGGGAGAAACCTACGAGCAGTACTTC. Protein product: CASSLMVRGETYEQYF.

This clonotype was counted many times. CDR3 amino acids: CASSQGVQPQETQYF. The CDR3 nucleotides are TGCGCCAGCAGCCAAGGAGTCCAACCCCAAGAGACCCAGTACTTC. This sequence joins TRBV4-3 and TRBJ2-5; no clear D. The V end lost 1 base, the J end lost 1 base, and 10 bases lay between the germline ends. The CDR3 has 15 residues. Germline V gene data show CDR1 as LGHNA and CDR2 as YSLEER.

CDR3 nucleotides: TGTGCCAGCAGCTCCCTGGGCTACAATGAGCAGTTCTTC. The encoded protein is CASSSLGYNEQFF. The V gene is TRBV7-6, the J gene TRBJ2-1; D uncertain. The germline V gene has CDR1 SGHVS and CDR2 FNYEAQ. The V end was cut by 4 bases, the J end by 3 bases, with 7 bases between. The CDR3 has 13 amino acids.